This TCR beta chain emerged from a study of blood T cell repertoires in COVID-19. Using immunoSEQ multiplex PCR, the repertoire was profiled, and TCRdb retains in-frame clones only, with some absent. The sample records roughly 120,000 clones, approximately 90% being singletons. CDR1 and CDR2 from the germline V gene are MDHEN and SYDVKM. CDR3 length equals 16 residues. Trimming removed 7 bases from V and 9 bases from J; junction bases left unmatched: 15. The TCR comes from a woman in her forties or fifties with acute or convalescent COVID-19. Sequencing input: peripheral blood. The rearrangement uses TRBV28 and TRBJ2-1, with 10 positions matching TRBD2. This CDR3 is CASTTAGSGRASEQFF. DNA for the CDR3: TGTGCCAGCACCACCGCGGGAAGCGGGAGGGCCAGTGAGCAGTTCTTC.